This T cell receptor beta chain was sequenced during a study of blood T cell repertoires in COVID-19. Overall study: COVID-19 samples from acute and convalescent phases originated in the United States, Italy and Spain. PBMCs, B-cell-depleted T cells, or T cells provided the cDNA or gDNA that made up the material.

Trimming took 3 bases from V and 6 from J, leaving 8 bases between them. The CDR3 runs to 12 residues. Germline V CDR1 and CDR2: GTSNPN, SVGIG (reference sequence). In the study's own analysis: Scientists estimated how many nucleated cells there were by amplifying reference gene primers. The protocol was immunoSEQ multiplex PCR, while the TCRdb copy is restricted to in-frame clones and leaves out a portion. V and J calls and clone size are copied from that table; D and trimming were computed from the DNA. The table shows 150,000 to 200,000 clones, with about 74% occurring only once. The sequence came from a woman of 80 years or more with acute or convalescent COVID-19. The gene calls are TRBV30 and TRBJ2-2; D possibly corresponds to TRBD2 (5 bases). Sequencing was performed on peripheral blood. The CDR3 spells CAWSRGPGELFF. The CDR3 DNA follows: TGTGCCTGGAGCAGAGGGCCCGGGGAGCTGTTTTTT. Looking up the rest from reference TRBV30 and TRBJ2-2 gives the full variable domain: SQTIHQWPATLVQPVGSPLSLECTVEGTSNPNLYWYRQAAGRGLQLLFYSVGIGQISSEVPQNLSASRPQDRQFILSSKKLLLSDSGFYLCAWSRGPGELFFGEGSRLTVL.